This T cell receptor beta chain was recorded in a study of blood T cell repertoires in COVID-19. Study background: Acute and convalescent COVID-19 samples came from the United States, Italy and Spain. Sample material is recorded as cDNA or gDNA derived from T cells, B-cell-depleted T cells, or PBMCs.

The CDR3 has 15 residues. With 4 bases removed from V and 7 bases from J, the gap between germline ends came to 14 bases. The V gene's germline CDR1 is KGHSH and CDR2 LQKENI. The method was immunoSEQ multiplex PCR; TCRdb's version includes in-frame clones alone and lacks a portion of them. This table holds 25,000 to 35,000 clones, nearly 80% found once. The genes are TRBV18 and TRBJ1-6; possibly TRBD1 for D (6 bases). The sample consisted of peripheral blood. The TCR comes from a man of 80 years or more with acute or convalescent COVID-19. The CDR3 region is CASSLGQSDNSPLHF. The CDR3 DNA follows: TGTGCCAGCTCACTCGGACAGAGCGACAATTCACCCCTCCACTTT.